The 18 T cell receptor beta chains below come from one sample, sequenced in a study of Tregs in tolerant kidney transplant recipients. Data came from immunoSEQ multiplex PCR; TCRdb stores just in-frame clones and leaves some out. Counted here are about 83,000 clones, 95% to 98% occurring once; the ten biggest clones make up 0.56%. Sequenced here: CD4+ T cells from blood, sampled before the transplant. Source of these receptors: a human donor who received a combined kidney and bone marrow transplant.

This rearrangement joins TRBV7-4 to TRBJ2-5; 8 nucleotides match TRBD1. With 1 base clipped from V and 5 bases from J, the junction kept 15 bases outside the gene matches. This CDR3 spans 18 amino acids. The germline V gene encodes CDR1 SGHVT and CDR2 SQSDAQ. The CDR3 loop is CASSLVLGDRGFGETQYF. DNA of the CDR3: TGTGCCAGCAGCTTAGTATTGGGAGACAGGGGTTTCGGGGAGACCCAGTACTTC.

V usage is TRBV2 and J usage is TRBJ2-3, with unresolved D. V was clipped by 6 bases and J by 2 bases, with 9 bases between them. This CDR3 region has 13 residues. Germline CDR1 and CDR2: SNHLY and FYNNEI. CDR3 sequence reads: CASSRLPTDTQYF. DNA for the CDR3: TGTGCCAGCAGCCGACTCCCCACAGATACGCAGTATTTT.

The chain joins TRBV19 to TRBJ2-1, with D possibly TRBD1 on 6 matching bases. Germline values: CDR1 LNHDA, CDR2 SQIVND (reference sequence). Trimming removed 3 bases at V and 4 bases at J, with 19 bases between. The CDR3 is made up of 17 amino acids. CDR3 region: CASSILTGKGAYNEQFF. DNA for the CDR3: TGTGCCAGTAGTATCCTGACAGGAAAAGGGGCTTACAATGAGCAGTTCTTC.

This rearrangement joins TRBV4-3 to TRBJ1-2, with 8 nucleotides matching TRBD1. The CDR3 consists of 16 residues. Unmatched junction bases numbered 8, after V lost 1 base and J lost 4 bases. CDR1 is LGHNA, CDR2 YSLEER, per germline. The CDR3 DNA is TGCGCCAGCAGCCAAGCGGCCAGGGGGCGTGGCTATGGCTACACCTTC. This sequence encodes CASSQAARGRGYGYTF.

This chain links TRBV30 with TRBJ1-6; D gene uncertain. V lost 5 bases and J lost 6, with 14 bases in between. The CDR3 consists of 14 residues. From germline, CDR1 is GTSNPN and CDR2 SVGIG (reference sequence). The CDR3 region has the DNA TGTGCCTGGTCGGCAGGAATCCCTAATTCACCCCTCCACTTT. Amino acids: CAWSAGIPNSPLHF.

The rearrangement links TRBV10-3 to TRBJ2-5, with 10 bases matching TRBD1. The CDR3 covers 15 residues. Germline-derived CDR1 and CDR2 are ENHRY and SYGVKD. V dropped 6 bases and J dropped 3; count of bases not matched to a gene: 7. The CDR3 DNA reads TGTGCCATCAGGGTGACAGGGGGCCAGGAAGAGACCCAGTACTTC. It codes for CAIRVTGGQEETQYF.

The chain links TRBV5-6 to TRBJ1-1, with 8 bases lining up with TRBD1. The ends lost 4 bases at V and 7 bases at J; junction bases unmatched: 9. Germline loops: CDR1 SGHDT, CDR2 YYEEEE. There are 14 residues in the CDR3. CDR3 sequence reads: CASSQKTGVDEAFF. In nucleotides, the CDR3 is TGTGCCAGCAGCCAAAAGACAGGGGTGGATGAAGCTTTCTTT.

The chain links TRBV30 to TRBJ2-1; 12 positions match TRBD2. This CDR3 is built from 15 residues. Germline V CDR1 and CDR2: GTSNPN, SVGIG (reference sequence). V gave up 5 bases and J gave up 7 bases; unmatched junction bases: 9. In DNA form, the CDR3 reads TGTGCCTGGTCTAGCGGGAGGGCCGGGAGTAATGAGCAGTTCTTC. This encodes CAWSSGRAGSNEQFF. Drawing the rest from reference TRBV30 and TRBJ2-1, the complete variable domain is SQTIHQWPATLVQPVGSPLSLECTVEGTSNPNLYWYRQAAGRGLQLLFYSVGIGQISSEVPQNLSASRPQDRQFILSSKKLLLSDSGFYLCAWSSGRAGSNEQFFGPGTRLTVL.

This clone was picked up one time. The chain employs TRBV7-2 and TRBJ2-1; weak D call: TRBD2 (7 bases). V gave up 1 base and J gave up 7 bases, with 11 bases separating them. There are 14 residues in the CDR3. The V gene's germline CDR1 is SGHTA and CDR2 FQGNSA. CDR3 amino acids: CASSLEGGRNEQFF. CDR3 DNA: TGTGCCAGCAGCTTAGAGGGGGGGCGTAATGAGCAGTTCTTC.

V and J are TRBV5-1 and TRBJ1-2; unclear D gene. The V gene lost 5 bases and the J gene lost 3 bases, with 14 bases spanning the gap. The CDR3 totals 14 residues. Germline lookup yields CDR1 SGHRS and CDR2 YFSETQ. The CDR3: CASSKLAEDYGYTF. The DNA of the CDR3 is TGCGCCAGCAGTAAACTGGCTGAGGACTATGGCTACACCTTC.

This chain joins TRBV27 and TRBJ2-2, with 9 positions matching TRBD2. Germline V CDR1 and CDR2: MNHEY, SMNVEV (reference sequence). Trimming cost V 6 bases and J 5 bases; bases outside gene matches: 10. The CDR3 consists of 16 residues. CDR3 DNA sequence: TGTGCCAGCAGAGATAGCGGGAGAGTTTGGACCGGGGAGCTGTTTTTT. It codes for CASRDSGRVWTGELFF.

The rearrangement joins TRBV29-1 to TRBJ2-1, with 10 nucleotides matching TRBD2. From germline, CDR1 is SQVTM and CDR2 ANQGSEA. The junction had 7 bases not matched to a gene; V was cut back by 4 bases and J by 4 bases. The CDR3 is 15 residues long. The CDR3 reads CSVGTVTSGYNEQFF. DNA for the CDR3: TGCAGCGTTGGAACAGTGACTAGCGGGTACAATGAGCAGTTCTTC.

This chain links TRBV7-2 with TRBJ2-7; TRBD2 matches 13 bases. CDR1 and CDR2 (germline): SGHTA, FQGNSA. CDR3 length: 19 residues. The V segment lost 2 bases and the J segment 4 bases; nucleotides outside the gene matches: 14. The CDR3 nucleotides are TGTGCCAGCAGCTTAAAAACTAGCGGGGGGGCTGGGAGTGGGTACGAGCAGTACTTC. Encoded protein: CASSLKTSGGAGSGYEQYF.

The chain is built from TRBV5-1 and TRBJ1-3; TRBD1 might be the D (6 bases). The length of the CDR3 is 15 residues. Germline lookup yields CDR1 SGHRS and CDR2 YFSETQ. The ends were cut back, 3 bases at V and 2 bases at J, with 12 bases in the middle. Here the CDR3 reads CASSSAGVPGNTIYF. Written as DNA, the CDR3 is TGCGCCAGCAGCTCAGCAGGGGTTCCTGGAAACACCATATATTTT. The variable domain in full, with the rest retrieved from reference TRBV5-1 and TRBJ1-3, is KAGVTQTPRYLIKTRGQQVTLSCSPISGHRSVSWYQQTPGQGLQFLFEYFSETQRNKGNFPGRFSGRQFSNSRSEMNVSTLELGDSALYLCASSSAGVPGNTIYFGEGSWLTVV.

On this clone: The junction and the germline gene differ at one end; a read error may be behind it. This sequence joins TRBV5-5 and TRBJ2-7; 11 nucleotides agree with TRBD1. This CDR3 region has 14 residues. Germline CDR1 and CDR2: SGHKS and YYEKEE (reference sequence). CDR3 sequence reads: CASSRTGGSHEQYF. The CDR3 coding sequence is TGTGCCAGCAGCCGGACAGGGGGCTCCCACGAGCAGTACTTC.

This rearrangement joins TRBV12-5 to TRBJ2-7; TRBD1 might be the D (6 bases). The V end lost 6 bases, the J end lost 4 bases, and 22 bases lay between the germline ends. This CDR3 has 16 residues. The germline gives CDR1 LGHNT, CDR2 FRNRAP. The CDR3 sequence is CASGPVFSTGSYEQYF. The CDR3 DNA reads TGTGCTAGTGGGCCCGTTTTTAGTACAGGGTCGTACGAGCAGTACTTC.

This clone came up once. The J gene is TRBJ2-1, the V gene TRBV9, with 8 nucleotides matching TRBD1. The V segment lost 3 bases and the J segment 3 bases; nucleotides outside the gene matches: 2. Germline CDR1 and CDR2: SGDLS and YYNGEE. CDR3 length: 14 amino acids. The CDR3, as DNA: TGTGCCAGCAGCGCGGGACAGGTCTACAATGAGCAGTTCTTC. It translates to CASSAGQVYNEQFF.

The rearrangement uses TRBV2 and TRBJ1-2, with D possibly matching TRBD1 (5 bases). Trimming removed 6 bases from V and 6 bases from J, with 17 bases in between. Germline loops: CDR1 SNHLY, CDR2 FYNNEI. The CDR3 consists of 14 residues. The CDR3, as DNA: TGTGCCAGCAGCAGGGACTGGACGAGCGATGGCTACACCTTC. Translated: CASSRDWTSDGYTF. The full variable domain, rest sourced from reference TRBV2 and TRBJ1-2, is EPEVTQTPSHQVTQMGQEVILRCVPISNHLYFYWYRQILGQKVEFLVSFYNNEISEKSEIFDDQFSVERPDGSNFTLKIRSTKLEDSAMYFCASSRDWTSDGYTFGSGTRLTVV.